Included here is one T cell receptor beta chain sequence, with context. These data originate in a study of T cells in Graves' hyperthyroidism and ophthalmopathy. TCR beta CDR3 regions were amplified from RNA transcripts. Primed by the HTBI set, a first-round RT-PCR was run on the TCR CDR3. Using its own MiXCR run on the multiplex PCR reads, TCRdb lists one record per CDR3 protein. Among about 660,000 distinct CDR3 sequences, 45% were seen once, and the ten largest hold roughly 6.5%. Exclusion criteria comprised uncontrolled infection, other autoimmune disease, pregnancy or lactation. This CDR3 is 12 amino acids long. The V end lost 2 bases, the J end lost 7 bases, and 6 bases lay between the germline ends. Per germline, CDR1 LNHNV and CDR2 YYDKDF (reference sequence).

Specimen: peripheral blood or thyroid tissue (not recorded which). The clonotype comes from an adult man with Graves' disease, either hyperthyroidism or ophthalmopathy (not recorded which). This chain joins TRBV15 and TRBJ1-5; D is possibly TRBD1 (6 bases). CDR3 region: CATSRQGQPQHF. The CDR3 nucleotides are TGTGCCACCAGCAGACAGGGGCAGCCCCAGCATTTT.